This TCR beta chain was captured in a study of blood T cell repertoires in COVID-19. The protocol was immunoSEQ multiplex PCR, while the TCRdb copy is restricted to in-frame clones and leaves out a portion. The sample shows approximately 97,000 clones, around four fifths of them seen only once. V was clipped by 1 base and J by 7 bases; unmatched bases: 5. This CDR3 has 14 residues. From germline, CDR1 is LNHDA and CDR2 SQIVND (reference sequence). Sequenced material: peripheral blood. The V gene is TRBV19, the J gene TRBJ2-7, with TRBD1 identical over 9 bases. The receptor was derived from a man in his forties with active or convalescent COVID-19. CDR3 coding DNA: TGTGCCAGTAGTATAGGCAACAGGGGGCAGGAGCAGTACTTC. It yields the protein CASSIGNRGQEQYF.